The T cell receptor (beta chain) under discussion was sequenced for a study of cytomegalovirus exposure and HLA in healthy donors. Overall study results and limits: A later analysis linked a missense DCLRE1C variant to TCR beta V- and J-gene trimming.

Concerning this clone itself: The antigen remains unidentified.

Healthy bone marrow donors made up the donor group. Trimming pared 0 bases from V and 4 bases from J, leaving 21 bases between. The CDR3 totals 17 residues. Germline CDR1 is GTSNPN and CDR2 is SVGIG (reference sequence). A multiplex PCR was run with 60 Vbeta primers and 13 Jbeta primers. Original handling: It was a later analysis that counted 79 million or so unique TCR beta chains, of which 8.5 million to 12 million were shared. Clones were sequenced by immunoSEQ multiplex PCR, and TCRdb holds only the in-frame ones, with some missing. V and J calls and clone size are given by that table; D and trimming were obtained from the DNA. The data contain tens of thousands of clones, roughly 80% of them singletons.

This chain uses TRBV30 with TRBJ1-2, with D perhaps matching TRBD1 (6 bases). Specimen: PBMCs. This sequence originates from a young man in good health and CMV-seronegative. The chain's CDR3 is CAWSVRYPGAALYGYTF. Written as DNA, the CDR3 is TGTGCCTGGAGTGTACGCTACCCAGGGGCAGCCCTCTATGGCTACACCTTC.